This record covers a single T cell receptor (beta chain). Participants' reported clinical history set cohort assignment. The data belong to a study of blood T cell repertoires in COVID-19. Some clones are missing from TCRdb's copy, which holds only in-frame ones; the method was immunoSEQ multiplex PCR. The data hold over 250,000 clones, with roughly 86% observed a single time. The CDR3 covers 13 residues. V was trimmed by 4 bases and J by 4 bases, leaving 10 bases between them. Looked up from germline, CDR1 is SGHRS and CDR2 is YFSETQ. The gene calls are TRBV5-1 and TRBJ2-3, with D perhaps TRBD1 (5 bases). The sample comprised PBMCs or T cells enriched from blood (not recorded which). This TCR was sampled from a woman under 30 who had recovered from COVID-19. The CDR3 reads CASSPQQADTQYF. CDR3 DNA sequence: TGCGCCAGCAGCCCACAACAGGCAGATACGCAGTATTTT.